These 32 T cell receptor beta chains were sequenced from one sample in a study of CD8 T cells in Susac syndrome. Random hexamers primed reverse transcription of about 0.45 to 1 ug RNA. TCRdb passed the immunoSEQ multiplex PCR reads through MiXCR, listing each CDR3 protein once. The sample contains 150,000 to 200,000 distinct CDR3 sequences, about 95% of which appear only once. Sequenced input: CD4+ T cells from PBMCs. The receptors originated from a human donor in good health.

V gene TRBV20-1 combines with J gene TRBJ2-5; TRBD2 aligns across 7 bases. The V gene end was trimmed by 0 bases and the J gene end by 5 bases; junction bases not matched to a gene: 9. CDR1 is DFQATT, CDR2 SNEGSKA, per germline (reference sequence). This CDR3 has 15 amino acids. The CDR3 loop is CSARDVAGVRETQYF. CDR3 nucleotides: TGCAGTGCTAGAGATGTCGCGGGGGTTCGGGAGACCCAGTACTTC.

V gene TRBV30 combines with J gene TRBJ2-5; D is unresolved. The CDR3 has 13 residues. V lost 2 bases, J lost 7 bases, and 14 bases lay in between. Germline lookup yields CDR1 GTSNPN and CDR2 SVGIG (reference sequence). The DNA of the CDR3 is TGTGCCTGGAGTCCATCTAGTGCGCTGACCCAGTACTTC. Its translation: CAWSPSSALTQYF.

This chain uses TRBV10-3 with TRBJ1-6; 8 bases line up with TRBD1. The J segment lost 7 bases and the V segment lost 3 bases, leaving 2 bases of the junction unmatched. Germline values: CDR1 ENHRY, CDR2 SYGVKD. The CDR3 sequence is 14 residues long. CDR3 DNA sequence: TGTGCCATCAGTGAAGGGACAGGCAATTCACCCCTCCACTTT. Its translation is CAISEGTGNSPLHF.

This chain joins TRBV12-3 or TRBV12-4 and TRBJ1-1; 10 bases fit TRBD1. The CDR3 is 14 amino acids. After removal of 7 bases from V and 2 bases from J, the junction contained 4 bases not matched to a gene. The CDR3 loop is CASTWTGGNTEAFF. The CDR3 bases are TGTGCCAGCACCTGGACAGGGGGTAACACTGAAGCTTTCTTT.

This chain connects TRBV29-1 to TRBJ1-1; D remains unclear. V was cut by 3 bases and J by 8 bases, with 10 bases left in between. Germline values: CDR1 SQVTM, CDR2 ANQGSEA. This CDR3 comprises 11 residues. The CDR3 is CSVDTGWEAFF. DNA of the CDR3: TGCAGCGTTGACACCGGCTGGGAAGCTTTCTTT. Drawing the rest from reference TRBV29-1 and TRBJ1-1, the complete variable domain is SAVISQKPSRDICQRGTSLTIQCQVDSQVTMMFWYRQQPGQSLTLIATANQGSEATYESGFVIDKFPISRPNLTFSTLTVSNMSPEDSSIYLCSVDTGWEAFFGQGTRLTVV.

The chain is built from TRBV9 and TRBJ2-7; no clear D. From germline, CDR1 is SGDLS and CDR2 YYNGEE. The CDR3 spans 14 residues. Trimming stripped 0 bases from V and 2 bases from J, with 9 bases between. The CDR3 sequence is CASSVDLGTYEQYF. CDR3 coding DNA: TGTGCCAGCAGCGTAGATCTGGGGACCTACGAGCAGTACTTC.

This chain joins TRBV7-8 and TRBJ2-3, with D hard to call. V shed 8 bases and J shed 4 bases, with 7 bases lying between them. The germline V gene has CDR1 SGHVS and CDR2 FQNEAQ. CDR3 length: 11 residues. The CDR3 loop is CASGWADTQYF. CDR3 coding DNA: TGTGCCAGCGGGTGGGCAGATACGCAGTATTTT.

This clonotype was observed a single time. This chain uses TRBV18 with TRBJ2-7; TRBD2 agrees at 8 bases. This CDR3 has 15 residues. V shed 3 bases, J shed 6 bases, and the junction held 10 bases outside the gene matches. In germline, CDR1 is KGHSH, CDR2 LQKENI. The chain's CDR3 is CASSPIGTSKAEQYF. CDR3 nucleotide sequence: TGTGCCAGCTCACCTATCGGGACTAGTAAAGCCGAGCAGTACTTC.

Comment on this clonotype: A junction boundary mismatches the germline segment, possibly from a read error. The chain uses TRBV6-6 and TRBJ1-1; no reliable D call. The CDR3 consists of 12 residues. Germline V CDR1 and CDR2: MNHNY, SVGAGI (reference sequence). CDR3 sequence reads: CASSYSTTEAFF. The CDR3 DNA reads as TGCGCCAGCAGTTACTCGACGACTGAAGCTTTCTTT.

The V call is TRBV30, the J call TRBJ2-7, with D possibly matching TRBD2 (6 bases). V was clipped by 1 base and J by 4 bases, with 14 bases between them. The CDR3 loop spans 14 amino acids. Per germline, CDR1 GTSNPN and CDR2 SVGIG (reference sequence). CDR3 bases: TGTGCCTGGAGTGCGGGGCAGGGAGGTTACGAGCAGTACTTC. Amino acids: CAWSAGQGGYEQYF.

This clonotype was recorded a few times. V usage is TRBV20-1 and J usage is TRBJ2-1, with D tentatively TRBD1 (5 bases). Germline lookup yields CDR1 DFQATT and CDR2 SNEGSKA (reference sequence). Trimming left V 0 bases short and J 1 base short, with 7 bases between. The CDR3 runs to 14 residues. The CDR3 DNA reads TGCAGTGCTAGAGACAGGGTGTCCTACAATGAGCAGTTCTTC. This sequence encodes CSARDRVSYNEQFF.

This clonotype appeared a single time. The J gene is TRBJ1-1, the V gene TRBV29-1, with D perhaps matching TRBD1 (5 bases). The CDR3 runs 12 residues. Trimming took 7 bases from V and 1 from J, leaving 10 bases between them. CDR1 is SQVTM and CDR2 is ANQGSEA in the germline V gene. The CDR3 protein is CSGNGGNTEAFF. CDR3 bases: TGCAGCGGCAACGGGGGGAACACTGAAGCTTTCTTT. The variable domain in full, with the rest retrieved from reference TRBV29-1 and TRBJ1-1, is SAVISQKPSRDICQRGTSLTIQCQVDSQVTMMFWYRQQPGQSLTLIATANQGSEATYESGFVIDKFPISRPNLTFSTLTVSNMSPEDSSIYLCSGNGGNTEAFFGQGTRLTVV.

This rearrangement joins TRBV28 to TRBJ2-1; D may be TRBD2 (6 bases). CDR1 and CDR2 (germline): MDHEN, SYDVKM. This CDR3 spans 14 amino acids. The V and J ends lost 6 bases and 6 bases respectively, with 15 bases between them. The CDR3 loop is CASSLGRSGNEQFF. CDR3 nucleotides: TGTGCCAGCAGCCTGGGACGTAGCGGCAATGAGCAGTTCTTC. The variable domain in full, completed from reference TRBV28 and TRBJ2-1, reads DVKVTQSSRYLVKRTGEKVFLECVQDMDHENMFWYRQDPGLGLRLIYFSYDVKMKEKGDIPEGYSVSREKKERFSLILESASTNQTSMYLCASSLGRSGNEQFFGPGTRLTVL.

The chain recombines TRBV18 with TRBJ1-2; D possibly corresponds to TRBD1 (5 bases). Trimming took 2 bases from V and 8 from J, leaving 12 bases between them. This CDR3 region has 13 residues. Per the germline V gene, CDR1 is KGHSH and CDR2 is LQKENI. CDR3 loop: CASSPYRGEGYTF. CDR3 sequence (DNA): TGTGCCAGCTCACCATATCGAGGGGAAGGCTACACCTTC.

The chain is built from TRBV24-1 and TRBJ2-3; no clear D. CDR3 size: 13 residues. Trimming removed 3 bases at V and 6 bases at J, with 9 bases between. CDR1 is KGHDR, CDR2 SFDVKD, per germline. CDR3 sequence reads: CATSDLAADTQYF. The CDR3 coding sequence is TGTGCCACCAGTGATCTCGCTGCCGATACGCAGTATTTT.

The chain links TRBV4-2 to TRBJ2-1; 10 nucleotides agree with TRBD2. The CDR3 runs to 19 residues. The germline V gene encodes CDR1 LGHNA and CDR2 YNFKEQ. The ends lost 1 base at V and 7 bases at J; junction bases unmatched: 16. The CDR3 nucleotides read TGTGCCAGCAGCCAAGGCTATTCGTTAGCGGGGGGAATCGGAAATGAGCAGTTCTTC. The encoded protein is CASSQGYSLAGGIGNEQFF.

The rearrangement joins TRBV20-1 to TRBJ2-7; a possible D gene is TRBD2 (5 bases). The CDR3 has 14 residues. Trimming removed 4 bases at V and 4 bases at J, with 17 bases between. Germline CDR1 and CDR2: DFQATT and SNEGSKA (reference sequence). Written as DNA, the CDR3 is TGCAGTGCTACGATTCCGGGGTCAACTTACGAGCAGTACTTC. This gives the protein CSATIPGSTYEQYF.

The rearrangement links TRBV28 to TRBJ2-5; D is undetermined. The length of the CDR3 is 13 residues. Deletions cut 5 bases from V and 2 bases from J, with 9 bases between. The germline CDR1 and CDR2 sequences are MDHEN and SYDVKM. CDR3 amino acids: CASSLSDQETQYF. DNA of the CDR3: TGTGCCAGCAGTCTCTCTGATCAAGAGACCCAGTACTTC. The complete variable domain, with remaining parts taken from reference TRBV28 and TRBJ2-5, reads DVKVTQSSRYLVKRTGEKVFLECVQDMDHENMFWYRQDPGLGLRLIYFSYDVKMKEKGDIPEGYSVSREKKERFSLILESASTNQTSMYLCASSLSDQETQYFGPGTRLLVL.

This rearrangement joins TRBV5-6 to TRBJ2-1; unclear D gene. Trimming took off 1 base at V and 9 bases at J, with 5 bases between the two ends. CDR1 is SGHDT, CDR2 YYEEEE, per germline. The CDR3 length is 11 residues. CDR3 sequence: CASSLFGEQFF. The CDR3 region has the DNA TGTGCCAGCAGCTTGTTCGGTGAGCAGTTCTTC.

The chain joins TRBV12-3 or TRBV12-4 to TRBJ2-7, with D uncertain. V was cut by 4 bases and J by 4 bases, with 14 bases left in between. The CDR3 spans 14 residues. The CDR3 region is CASSSPLDQYEQYF. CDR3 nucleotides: TGTGCCAGCAGTTCTCCCCTGGACCAATACGAGCAGTACTTC.

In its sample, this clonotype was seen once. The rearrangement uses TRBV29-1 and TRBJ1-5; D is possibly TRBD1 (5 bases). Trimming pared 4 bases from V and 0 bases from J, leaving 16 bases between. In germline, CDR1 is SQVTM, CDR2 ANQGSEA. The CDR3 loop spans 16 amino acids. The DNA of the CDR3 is TGCAGCGTTGGGGGGGAGCAGAAATATAGCAATCAGCCCCAGCATTTT. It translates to CSVGGEQKYSNQPQHF. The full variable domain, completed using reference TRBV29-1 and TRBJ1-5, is SAVISQKPSRDICQRGTSLTIQCQVDSQVTMMFWYRQQPGQSLTLIATANQGSEATYESGFVIDKFPISRPNLTFSTLTVSNMSPEDSSIYLCSVGGEQKYSNQPQHFGDGTRLSIL.

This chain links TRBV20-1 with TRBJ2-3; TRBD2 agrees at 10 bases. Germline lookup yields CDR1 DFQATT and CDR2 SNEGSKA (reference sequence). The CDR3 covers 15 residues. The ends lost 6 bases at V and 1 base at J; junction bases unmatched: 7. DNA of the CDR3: TGCAGTGCCCGGACTAGCGGAGACCGCACAGATACGCAGTATTTT. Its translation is CSARTSGDRTDTQYF.

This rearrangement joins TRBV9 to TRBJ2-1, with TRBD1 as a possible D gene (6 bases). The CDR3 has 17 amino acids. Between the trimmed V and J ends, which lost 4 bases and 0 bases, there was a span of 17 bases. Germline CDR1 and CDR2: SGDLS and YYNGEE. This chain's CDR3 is CASSLRSGASSYNEQFF. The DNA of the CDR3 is TGTGCCAGCAGCTTGCGATCAGGGGCAAGCTCCTACAATGAGCAGTTCTTC.

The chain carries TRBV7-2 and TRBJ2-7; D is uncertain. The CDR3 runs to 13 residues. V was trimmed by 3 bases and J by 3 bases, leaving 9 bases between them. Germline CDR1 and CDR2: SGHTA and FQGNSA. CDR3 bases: TGTGCCAGCAGCTTGAGCAGCTACTACGAGCAGTACTTC. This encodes CASSLSSYYEQYF.

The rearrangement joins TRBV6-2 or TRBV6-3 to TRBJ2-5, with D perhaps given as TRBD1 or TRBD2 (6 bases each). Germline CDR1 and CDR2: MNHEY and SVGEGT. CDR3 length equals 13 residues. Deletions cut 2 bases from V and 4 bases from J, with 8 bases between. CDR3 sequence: CASSYGGRETQYF. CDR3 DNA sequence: TGTGCCAGCAGTTACGGGGGGCGAGAGACCCAGTACTTC.

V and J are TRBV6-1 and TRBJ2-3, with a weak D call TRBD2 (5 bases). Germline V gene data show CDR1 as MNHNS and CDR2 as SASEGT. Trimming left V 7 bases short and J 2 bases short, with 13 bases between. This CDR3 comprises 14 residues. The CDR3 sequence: CASKRAEDTDTQYF. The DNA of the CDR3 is TGTGCCAGCAAACGAGCGGAGGACACAGATACGCAGTATTTT.

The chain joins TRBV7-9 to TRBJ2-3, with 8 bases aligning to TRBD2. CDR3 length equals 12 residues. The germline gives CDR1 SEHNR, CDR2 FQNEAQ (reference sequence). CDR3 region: CCVAGLTDTQYF. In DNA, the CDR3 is TGTTGTGTAGCGGGGCTCACAGATACGCAGTATTTT.

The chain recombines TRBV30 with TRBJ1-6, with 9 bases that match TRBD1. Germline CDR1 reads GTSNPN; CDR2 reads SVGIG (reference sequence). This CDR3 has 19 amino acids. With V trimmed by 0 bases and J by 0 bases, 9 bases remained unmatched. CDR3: CAWSVWTGDLSSYNSPLHF. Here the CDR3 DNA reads TGTGCCTGGAGTGTATGGACAGGGGATCTCAGCTCCTATAATTCACCCCTCCACTTT.

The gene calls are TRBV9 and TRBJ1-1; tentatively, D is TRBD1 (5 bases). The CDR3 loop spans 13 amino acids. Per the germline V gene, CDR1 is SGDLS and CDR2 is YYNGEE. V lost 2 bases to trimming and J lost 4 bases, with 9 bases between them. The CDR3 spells CASSVSGTTEAFF. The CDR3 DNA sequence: TGTGCCAGCAGCGTCTCAGGGACCACTGAAGCTTTCTTT.

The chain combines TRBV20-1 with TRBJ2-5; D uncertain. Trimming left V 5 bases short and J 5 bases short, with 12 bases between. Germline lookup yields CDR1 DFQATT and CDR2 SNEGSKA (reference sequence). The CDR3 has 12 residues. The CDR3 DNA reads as TGCAGTGCTCCCATGGGATCGGAGACCCAGTACTTC. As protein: CSAPMGSETQYF.

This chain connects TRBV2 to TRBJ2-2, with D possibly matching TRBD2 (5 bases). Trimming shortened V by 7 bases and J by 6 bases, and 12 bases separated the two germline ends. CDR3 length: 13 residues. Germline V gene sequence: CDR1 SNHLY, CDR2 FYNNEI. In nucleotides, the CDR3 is TGTGCCAGCAAGTCAGCGGTGGCCGGGGAGCTGTTTTTT. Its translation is CASKSAVAGELFF.

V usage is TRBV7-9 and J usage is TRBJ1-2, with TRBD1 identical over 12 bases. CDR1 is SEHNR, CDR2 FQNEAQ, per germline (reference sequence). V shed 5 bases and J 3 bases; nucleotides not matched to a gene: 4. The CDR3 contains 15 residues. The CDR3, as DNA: TGTGCCAGCAGCGCGGGACAGGGGGCGGACTATGGCTACACCTTC. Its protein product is CASSAGQGADYGYTF.